Below, 27 T cell receptor beta chains from the same sample are listed, as sequenced in a study of T cell changes during pregnancy in multiple sclerosis. Assay: immunoSEQ multiplex PCR; the TCRdb copy retains only in-frame clones and omits some. Among 74,000 or so clones listed, around nine tenths were seen once. The sample here was CD4+ T cells from peripheral blood mononuclear cells, taken before pregnancy. Source of these receptors: a female donor with multiple sclerosis, enrolled in a pregnancy study.

The J gene is TRBJ2-2, the V gene TRBV28; 7 bases agree with TRBD2. The CDR3 is made up of 14 amino acids. J gave up 4 bases and V 4 bases, and 3 bases lay outside the gene matches. Germline V gene lookup returns CDR1 MDHEN and CDR2 SYDVKM. The CDR3 region is CASSYPGGTGELFF. The CDR3 nucleotides read TGTGCCAGCAGTTATCCGGGAGGCACCGGGGAGCTGTTTTTT.

The chain is built from TRBV7-9 and TRBJ2-2, with a tentative D call TRBD2 (6 bases). V dropped 3 bases and J dropped 4 bases, with 12 bases sitting between them. Germline-derived CDR1 and CDR2 are SEHNR and FQNEAQ (reference sequence). The length of the CDR3 is 15 residues. DNA of the CDR3: TGTGCCAGCAGCTTGACTAGGGGTAGCACCGGGGAGCTGTTTTTT. Protein: CASSLTRGSTGELFF.

The V call is TRBV6-5, the J call TRBJ2-1, with D possibly being TRBD2 (6 bases). CDR1 and CDR2 (germline): MNHEY, SVGAGI. Trimming took 0 bases from V and 1 from J, leaving 10 bases between them. This CDR3 spans 16 amino acids. This CDR3 reads CASSYSPGESYNEQFF. The CDR3 region has the DNA TGTGCCAGCAGTTACTCGCCGGGAGAGTCCTACAATGAGCAGTTCTTC.

The rearrangement links TRBV27 to TRBJ1-2; 7 nucleotides line up with TRBD1. J was trimmed by 4 bases and V by 0 bases; bases with no gene match: 14. The CDR3 spans 18 residues. Germline V gene lookup returns CDR1 MNHEY and CDR2 SMNVEV (reference sequence). CDR3 in amino acids: CASSLSLTLRGGSYGYTF. The CDR3 nucleotides read TGTGCCAGCAGTTTATCACTAACCCTGAGAGGGGGCAGCTATGGCTACACCTTC.

The rearrangement uses TRBV2 and TRBJ2-3; D perhaps matches TRBD1 (6 bases). CDR1 is SNHLY, CDR2 FYNNEI, per germline. This CDR3 region has 13 residues. V was clipped by 7 bases and J by 11 bases, with 19 bases between them. This chain's CDR3 is CASNQNRAWRQYF. The CDR3 bases are TGTGCCAGCAATCAAAACAGGGCCTGGCGGCAGTATTTT.

This clone was found once. V usage is TRBV10-3 and J usage is TRBJ2-3; 10 bases are shared with TRBD2. The CDR3 contains 15 residues. J lost 3 bases, V lost 8 bases, and 8 bases had no gene match. Germline V gene sequence: CDR1 ENHRY, CDR2 SYGVKD. The CDR3 spells CAILRSGGGTDTQYF. The CDR3 region has the DNA TGTGCCATCCTACGAAGCGGGGGGGGGACAGATACGCAGTATTTT.

V and J are TRBV18 and TRBJ1-1, with 7 bases that match TRBD1. Germline trimming cut 4 bases from V and 2 bases from J; bases unmatched to any gene: 4. Per the germline V gene, CDR1 is KGHSH and CDR2 is LQKENI. This CDR3 contains 14 residues. The CDR3 spells CASSQRGLNTEAFF. The CDR3 bases are TGTGCCAGCTCACAAAGGGGGCTAAACACTGAAGCTTTCTTT.

In this sample, this clone turned up once. The chain carries TRBV7-3 and TRBJ2-1; possible D gene TRBD2, 5 bases. Germline V CDR1 and CDR2: SGHTA, FQGTGA. The CDR3 length is 15 residues. V dropped 2 bases and J dropped 6 bases, with 14 bases sitting between them. CDR3 sequence reads: CASSLEGWASNEQFF. The CDR3 DNA reads as TGTGCCAGCAGCTTAGAGGGCTGGGCTTCCAATGAGCAGTTCTTC. Full variable domain (missing parts from reference TRBV7-3 and TRBJ2-1): GAGVSQTPSNKVTEKGKYVELRCDPISGHTALYWYRQSLGQGPEFLIYFQGTGAADDSGLPNDRFFAVRPEGSVSTLKIQRTERGDSAVYLCASSLEGWASNEQFFGPGTRLTVL.

The chain has TRBV27 and TRBJ2-2; 9 bases line up with TRBD1. The CDR3 runs 17 residues. V lost 3 bases, J lost 5 bases, and 10 bases stayed unmatched. Germline values: CDR1 MNHEY, CDR2 SMNVEV (reference sequence). The CDR3 region has the DNA TGTGCCAGCAGTTTGGGAGGGACAGGGAGGCAGACCGGGGAGCTGTTTTTT. Its translation: CASSLGGTGRQTGELFF.

This clone showed up just once. The chain employs TRBV10-3 and TRBJ2-2, with D possibly matching TRBD2 (6 bases). V was shortened by 8 bases and J by 4 bases, with 8 bases between the two germline ends. CDR3 length: 12 residues. CDR1 is ENHRY and CDR2 is SYGVKD in the germline V gene. The DNA for the CDR3 is TGTGCCATCGGCGGGGCCACCGGGGAGCTGTTTTTT. This gives the protein CAIGGATGELFF.

The chain carries TRBV7-9 and TRBJ2-3; 7 bases match TRBD1. J gave up 1 base and V 5 bases, and 9 bases lay outside the gene matches. Germline values: CDR1 SEHNR, CDR2 FQNEAQ (reference sequence). This CDR3 has 16 residues. The CDR3 loop is CASSLGTQGGTDTQYF. The CDR3 coding sequence is TGTGCCAGCAGCCTTGGGACGCAGGGGGGCACAGATACGCAGTATTTT.

The J gene is TRBJ1-2, the V gene TRBV5-1; D unresolved. V dropped 4 bases and J dropped 8 bases, with 9 bases sitting between them. The CDR3 loop spans 11 amino acids. Germline CDR1 SGHRS, CDR2 YFSETQ. CDR3 region: CASSLGSGYTF. CDR3 in DNA: TGCGCCAGCAGCCTGGGGAGCGGCTACACCTTC.

This sequence joins TRBV27 and TRBJ1-2; tentatively, D is TRBD1 (6 bases). CDR1 and CDR2 (germline): MNHEY, SMNVEV (reference sequence). V was clipped by 8 bases and J by 4 bases, with 20 bases between them. The CDR3 has 15 amino acids. The CDR3 sequence: CASRISLQGFYGYTF. The DNA for the CDR3 is TGTGCCAGCCGAATATCCCTACAGGGATTCTATGGCTACACCTTC.

This clone was observed a single time. V usage is TRBV10-2 and J usage is TRBJ1-1; 9 nucleotides match TRBD1. The CDR3 length is 14 residues. Per the germline V gene, CDR1 is WSHSY and CDR2 is SAAADI. After removal of 8 bases from V and 2 bases from J, the junction contained 6 bases not matched to a gene. The CDR3 DNA reads TGCGCCAGCGGGGACAGGGTGCCTAACACTGAAGCTTTCTTT. Its protein is CASGDRVPNTEAFF.

This clone was picked up one time. The same CDR3 arises from other DNA sequences in this sample as well. This rearrangement joins TRBV29-1 to TRBJ1-1; D unresolved. Trimming removed 4 bases at V and 1 base at J, with 10 bases between. Germline V gene lookup returns CDR1 SQVTM and CDR2 ANQGSEA. The CDR3 contains 13 residues. The CDR3 nucleotides read TGCAGCGTTGGGAAGGGAGGGAACACTGAAGCTTTCTTT. This gives the protein CSVGKGGNTEAFF.

The chain carries TRBV7-6 and TRBJ2-7; D is ambiguous. The CDR3 consists of 15 residues. The germline V and J ends were trimmed by 1 base and 2 bases, with 12 bases remaining between them. Germline V gene sequence: CDR1 SGHVS, CDR2 FNYEAQ. CDR3 sequence: CASSLGGTFPYEQYF. The CDR3 DNA is TGTGCCAGCAGCTTAGGAGGCACCTTCCCCTACGAGCAGTACTTC.

The rearrangement joins TRBV28 to TRBJ2-7; 8 nucleotides align to TRBD1. After removal of 0 bases from V and 2 bases from J, the junction contained 9 bases not matched to a gene. The germline V gene has CDR1 MDHEN and CDR2 SYDVKM. The CDR3 covers 17 residues. The CDR3 DNA is TGTGCCAGCAGTTTATGGGGGACAGGAACACGAACCTACGAGCAGTACTTC. This gives the protein CASSLWGTGTRTYEQYF.

This chain connects TRBV6-1 to TRBJ1-4; tentatively, D is TRBD1 (6 bases). CDR1 and CDR2 (germline): MNHNS, SASEGT. V was clipped by 2 bases and J by 3 bases, with 16 bases between them. This CDR3 has 17 amino acids. The CDR3 is CASSESSTGSANEKLFF. In nucleotides, the CDR3 is TGTGCCAGCAGTGAATCAAGCACAGGGTCCGCTAATGAAAAACTGTTTTTT.

The chain carries TRBV4-1 and TRBJ1-4, with D possibly matching TRBD1 (6 bases). The CDR3 has 16 amino acids. V lost 3 bases, J lost 4 bases, and 15 bases lay in between. CDR1 is MGHRA and CDR2 is YSYEKL in the germline V gene. This CDR3 is CASSHSMTGDNEKLFF. DNA for the CDR3: TGCGCCAGCAGCCACTCTATGACAGGTGATAATGAAAAACTGTTTTTT.

The chain links TRBV7-6 to TRBJ2-5; a weak D match, TRBD1 (6 bases). Germline V gene data show CDR1 as SGHVS and CDR2 as FNYEAQ. Trimming left V 3 bases short and J 4 bases short, with 12 bases between. The CDR3 sequence is 14 residues long. The CDR3 nucleotides are TGTGCCAGCAGCTTCCAGACAGGAGCAGAGACCCAGTACTTC. Amino acids: CASSFQTGAETQYF.

The chain uses TRBV5-4 and TRBJ2-2, with D possibly TRBD1 on 6 matching bases. Between the trimmed V and J ends, which lost 4 bases and 0 bases, there was a span of 10 bases. CDR1 is SGHNT and CDR2 is YYREEE in the germline V gene (reference sequence). The CDR3 is 15 residues long. CDR3 in DNA: TGTGCCAGCAGCCACGACAGGCCGAACACCGGGGAGCTGTTTTTT. This encodes CASSHDRPNTGELFF.

The rearrangement uses TRBV7-9 and TRBJ2-1; TRBD1 aligns across 7 bases. The germline gives CDR1 SEHNR, CDR2 FQNEAQ (reference sequence). After removal of 5 bases from V and 5 bases from J, the junction contained 9 bases not matched to a gene. The CDR3 contains 15 residues. The chain's CDR3 is CASSHGQEYNNEQFF. CDR3 DNA: TGTGCCAGCAGCCACGGACAGGAATACAACAATGAGCAGTTCTTC.

The gene calls are TRBV5-6 and TRBJ1-2; D gene ambiguous. Germline-derived CDR1 and CDR2 are SGHDT and YYEEEE. The length of the CDR3 is 18 residues. V dropped 0 bases and J dropped 0 bases, with 18 bases sitting between them. CDR3 sequence: CASSLGPGAKWTNYGYTF. CDR3 nucleotide sequence: TGTGCCAGCAGCTTGGGGCCAGGTGCAAAGTGGACTAACTATGGCTACACCTTC.

The chain employs TRBV7-8 and TRBJ1-2; D call uncertain. CDR3 length: 15 amino acids. V was clipped by 0 bases and J by 8 bases, with 16 bases between them. Per the germline V gene, CDR1 is SGHVS and CDR2 is FQNEAQ. Here the CDR3 DNA reads TGTGCCAGCAGCTTAGCCGGGTCACCGCTTGAAGGCTACACCTTC. This codes for CASSLAGSPLEGYTF.

V usage is TRBV5-5 and J usage is TRBJ2-1; 10 nucleotides match TRBD2. This CDR3 has 15 amino acids. Germline CDR1 SGHKS, CDR2 YYEKEE (reference sequence). Trimming cost V 2 bases and J 8 bases; bases outside gene matches: 7. The CDR3 loop is CASSLLAGIGDEQFF. The CDR3 coding sequence is TGTGCCAGCAGCTTACTAGCGGGAATAGGAGATGAGCAGTTCTTC.

The chain combines TRBV7-9 with TRBJ2-6; no clear D gene. The CDR3 runs to 15 residues. The germline CDR1 and CDR2 sequences are SEHNR and FQNEAQ (reference sequence). V gave up 3 bases and J gave up 4 bases, with 10 bases separating them. CDR3 sequence reads: CASSFSPSGANVLTF. The DNA for the CDR3 is TGTGCCAGCAGCTTTAGCCCGTCCGGGGCCAACGTCCTGACTTTC.

This clone was seen a single time. The V call is TRBV5-1, the J call TRBJ2-5; the match to TRBD1 covers 10 bases. The end of the DNA aligns better with TRBJ2-7, so the J call may be wrong. Germline V lookup: CDR1 SGHRS, CDR2 YFSETQ. The CDR3 runs 14 residues. DNA of the CDR3: TGCGCCAGCGCACCCGGGACAGGGGTCAACGAGCAGTACTTC. This encodes CASAPGTGVNEQYF.